This T cell receptor beta chain originates from a study of cytomegalovirus exposure and HLA in healthy donors. As for the study in general: Most donors, roughly 77% of roughly 400 genotyped, fell in the Caucasian-associated ancestry cluster.

The CDR3 runs 15 residues. V gave up 8 bases and J gave up 5 bases; unmatched junction bases: 13. CDR1 is MNHNY and CDR2 is SVGAGI in the germline V gene (reference sequence). This clone ranks as medium-sized. The antigen is undetermined. Study-wide findings and caveats: Most of the TCR beta V segments (in an earlier analysis) were productive either about 87% or about 30% of the time. High sensitivity and specificity were reportedly achieved when the classifier diagnosed cytomegalovirus status. Association with HLA alleles at 0.05 false discovery rate was found for 16,951 TCR beta sequences in a later analysis.

Primers for the PCR totalled 60 Vbeta and 13 Jbeta. TCRdb keeps only in-frame clones here, not all; method: immunoSEQ multiplex PCR. The data show 55,000 to 80,000 clones, about 70% seen once. The chain uses TRBV6-6 and TRBJ1-2; 8 bases line up with TRBD1. This receptor was identified in a woman younger than 45 in good health and CMV-seronegative. Input material: PBMCs. CDR3: CASFPGGEGGYGYTF. The CDR3 region has the DNA TGTGCCAGCTTTCCAGGGGGCGAGGGAGGATATGGCTACACCTTC.